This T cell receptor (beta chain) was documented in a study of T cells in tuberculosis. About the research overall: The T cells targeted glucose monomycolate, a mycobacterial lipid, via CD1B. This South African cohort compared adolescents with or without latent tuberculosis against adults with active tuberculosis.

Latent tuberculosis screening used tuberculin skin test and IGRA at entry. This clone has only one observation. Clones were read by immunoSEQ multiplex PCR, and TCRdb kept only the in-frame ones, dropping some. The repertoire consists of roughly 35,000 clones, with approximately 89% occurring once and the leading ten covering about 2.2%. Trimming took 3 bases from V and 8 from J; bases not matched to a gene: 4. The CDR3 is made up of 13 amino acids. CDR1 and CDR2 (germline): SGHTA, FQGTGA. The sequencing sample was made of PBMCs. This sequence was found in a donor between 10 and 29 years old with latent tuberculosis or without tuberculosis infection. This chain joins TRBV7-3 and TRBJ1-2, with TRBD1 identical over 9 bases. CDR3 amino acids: CASSFTGGYGYTF. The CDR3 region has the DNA TGTGCCAGCAGCTTTACAGGGGGCTACGGCTACACCTTC.